Sequencing of this T cell receptor (beta chain) was carried out in a study of vaccination and CD4 T cells after COVID-19. Across the study: The study collected post-vaccine samples a median roughly 71 days after dose two, with a range of 14 to 241. Overlapping spike peptides from SARS-CoV-2, HCoV-NL63, HCoV-OC43 and HCoV-229E served to stimulate the cells. Study-wide points: The rise in median SARS-CoV-2-reactive clonotypes, from approximately 23 to 38, was not significant.

The treatment denotes: approximately 10-day PBMC culture with coronavirus spike peptide pools or control peptides (ViraFEST assay). Gathered ahead of the COVID-19 pandemic (2011-2018) were the CD4+ T cells of the unexposed donor. As for this clonotype: Its antigen is not identified.

Sequenced with the Oncomine TCR Beta short-read assay was DNA taken from cultured CD4+ T cells. Someone extracted genomic DNA from cultured CD4+ T cells. MiXCR, run by TCRdb on the PCR reads, gives a single entry per CDR3 protein. This table holds 6,500 to 7,500 distinct CDR3 sequences, 35% to 50% found once. The source is a human donor in good health. The sequenced sample was CD4+ T cells from blood, cultured in vitro.

CDR3 amino acids: CASSGPNEKLFF. The CDR3, as DNA: TGTGCCAGCAGCGGTCCTAATGAAAAACTGTTTTTT. The genes are TRBV27 and TRBJ1-4; no clear D. Trimming took off 6 bases at V and 3 bases at J, with 5 bases between the two ends. This CDR3 has 12 amino acids. Germline CDR1 MNHEY, CDR2 SMNVEV (reference sequence).